This T cell receptor (beta chain) was observed in a study of blood T cell repertoires in COVID-19. The wider study: Specimens from acute and convalescent COVID-19 originated in the United States, Italy and Spain. T cells, B-cell-depleted T cells, or PBMCs supplied cDNA or gDNA.

The germline gives CDR1 SGHRS, CDR2 YFSETQ. The CDR3 sequence is 15 residues long. V lost 0 bases and J 2 bases, leaving 11 bases between the germline ends. Study processing details: From reference gene primer amplification, estimates of nucleated cell counts were derived. TCRdb's table, derived via immunoSEQ multiplex PCR, lists solely in-frame clones and lacks some. That table gives V, J and clone size, and the DNA gave D and trimming. The sample includes some 100,000 clones, around nine tenths seen only once; the top ten take roughly 5%. The J gene is TRBJ1-2, the V gene TRBV5-1; D not resolved. This sequence was found in a woman at least 80 years old with active COVID-19. Sequenced material: peripheral blood. This CDR3 is CASSLASAKNYGYTF. In DNA, the CDR3 is TGCGCCAGCAGCTTGGCGTCAGCGAAAAACTATGGCTACACCTTC.